One sample yielded the 7 T cell receptor beta chains listed below, sequenced in a study of identical twins. Using its own MiXCR run on the 5' RACE reads, TCRdb lists one record per CDR3 protein. The profile covers roughly 720,000 distinct CDR3 sequences, with about 18% appearing a single time and 10% to 15% taken by the ten largest. The same specimen was also included in a second study, on T cells expressing NK-cell markers.

Material: PBMCs. The receptor set was obtained from a woman aged 18-35 years in good health.

This clonotype was recorded a few times. This sequence joins TRBV27 and TRBJ2-7; 9 positions agree with TRBD1. V lost 8 bases and J lost 5; bases outside the gene matches: 4. The CDR3 runs 12 residues. Germline CDR1 reads MNHEY; CDR2 reads SMNVEV (reference sequence). The CDR3 DNA follows: TGTGCCAGCGGGGACAGGGTCCACGAGCAGTACTTC. Amino acid sequence: CASGDRVHEQYF.

Notes on this clonotype: At one end the junction does not follow the germline gene, possibly because of a read error. The chain links TRBV5-5 to TRBJ2-1; 8 bases agree with TRBD2. The CDR3 extends over 14 amino acids. Germline CDR1 is SGHKS and CDR2 is YYEKEE (reference sequence). In DNA, the CDR3 is TGTGCCAGCAGGTTGGATGGCGGGAGGACTGAGCAGTTCTTC. Translation: CASRLDGGRTEQFF.

CDR3 sequence reads: CASSQGFLAGGPWKNEQFF. In DNA form, the CDR3 reads TGTGCCAGCAGCCAAGGATTCTTAGCGGGAGGGCCGTGGAAGAATGAGCAGTTCTTC. J is TRBJ2-1 and V is TRBV14, with TRBD2 matching over 11 bases. The CDR3 is made up of 19 amino acids. V gave up 1 base and J gave up 7 bases; unmatched junction bases: 15. The germline gives CDR1 SGHDN, CDR2 FVKESK.

This clonotype came up a few times. The chain recombines TRBV5-1 with TRBJ1-2; the D gene is possibly TRBD1 (6 bases). Germline V CDR1 and CDR2: SGHRS, YFSETQ. The CDR3 is made up of 14 amino acids. V dropped 4 bases and J dropped 8 bases, with 18 bases sitting between them. CDR3 loop: CASSAGGLGGGYTF. The DNA of the CDR3 is TGCGCCAGCAGCGCCGGGGGCCTAGGGGGAGGCTACACCTTC.

This clonotype was counted ten times or more. The CDR3 coding sequence is TGCAGTGCTAGAGGTCCGGGACCCACTCCCTACGAGCAGTACTTC. It is translated as CSARGPGPTPYEQYF. The chain recombines TRBV20-1 with TRBJ2-7; D is perhaps TRBD1 or TRBD2 (5 bases each). Germline V lookup: CDR1 DFQATT, CDR2 SNEGSKA (reference sequence). The CDR3 contains 15 residues. V lost 1 base to trimming and J lost 2 bases, with 15 bases between them.

This clonotype appeared a few times. The chain couples TRBV7-9 to TRBJ1-2; tentative D call: TRBD1 (5 bases). Trimming removed 2 bases at V and 3 bases at J, with 16 bases between. The CDR3 extends over 16 amino acids. Germline V gene sequence: CDR1 SEHNR, CDR2 FQNEAQ (reference sequence). The CDR3 bases are TGTGCCAGCAGCTTACAGGCGGCAGGGATACACTATGGCTACACCTTC. Protein: CASSLQAAGIHYGYTF.

This clonotype was seen a few times. This chain links TRBV12-3 or TRBV12-4 with TRBJ2-2; TRBD1 or TRBD2 may be the D gene (5 bases each). This CDR3 is built from 14 residues. Trimming took off 6 bases at V and 8 bases at J, with 16 bases between the two ends. CDR3 loop: CASSQRDLKGELFF. The CDR3 nucleotides are TGTGCCAGCAGCCAACGGGACCTCAAAGGGGAGCTGTTTTTT.